Sequencing of this TCR beta chain was carried out in a study of cytomegalovirus exposure and HLA in healthy donors. Study findings and constraints: Presence/absence results assume similar sequencing depth per donor, which may not hold. Fewer N-insertions than the roughly 670-donor mean were reportedly shown by an Asian-associated ancestry cluster in a later analysis.

On this clone itself: Its matching antigen is unknown.

The CDR3 contains 14 residues. In germline, CDR1 is MDHEN, CDR2 SYDVKM. V lost 4 bases to trimming and J lost 4 bases; unmatched junction nucleotides: 5. PCR used 60 Vbeta primers and 13 Jbeta primers. Profiled with immunoSEQ multiplex PCR; TCRdb holds only in-frame clones, not every one. This sample has about 37,000 clones, with roughly 79% found just once. V gene TRBV28 combines with J gene TRBJ1-1; 8 bases line up with TRBD1. This receptor was taken from a woman between 40 and 50 years old in good health and CMV-seronegative. The sample comprised PBMCs. The DNA of the CDR3 is TGTGCCAGCAGTTGGGTGCAGGGGGCCACTGAAGCTTTCTTT. It is translated as CASSWVQGATEAFF.